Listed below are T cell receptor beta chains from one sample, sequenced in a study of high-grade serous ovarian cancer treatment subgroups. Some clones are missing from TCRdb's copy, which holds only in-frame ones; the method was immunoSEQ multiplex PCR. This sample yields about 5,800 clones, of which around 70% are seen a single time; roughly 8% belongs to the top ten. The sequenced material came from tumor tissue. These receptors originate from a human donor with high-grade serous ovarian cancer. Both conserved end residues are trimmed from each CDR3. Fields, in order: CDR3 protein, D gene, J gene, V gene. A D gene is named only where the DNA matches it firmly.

ASSRIKRGGGEETQY | . | TRBJ2-5 | TRBV7-9
ASSWRTEALYEQY | . | TRBJ2-7 | TRBV5-5
ASSLGHRDTRTDTQY | . | TRBJ2-3 | TRBV5-1
ASSKPGLGTEAF | . | TRBJ1-1 | TRBV5-4
ASKESSGTYNEQF | TRBD2 | TRBJ2-1 | TRBV19
ASSFLSGAGNEQF | TRBD2 | TRBJ2-1 | TRBV7-9
ASSLWGYTQY | . | TRBJ2-3 | TRBV28
ASTSGGRTSF | TRBD1 | TRBJ1-1 | TRBV5-4
ASSPDPQGRNSPLH | TRBD1 | TRBJ1-6 | TRBV27
ASRNTDTQY | . | TRBJ2-3 | TRBV5-6
ASRYQGVTEAF | TRBD1 | TRBJ1-1 | TRBV6-6
ASSDSWLAQTDTQY | . | TRBJ2-3 | TRBV9
ASSRLGSRTDTQY | . | TRBJ2-3 | TRBV27
ASSLDYSNQPQH | . | TRBJ1-5 | TRBV18
ASSPGDTEAF | . | TRBJ1-1 | TRBV18
SVRRTENTEAF | . | TRBJ1-1 | TRBV29-1
ASSPDPGTGELF | . | TRBJ2-2 | TRBV7-2
ASSLLTGSRGGYT | TRBD1 | TRBJ1-2 | TRBV5-1
ASSFQTSGDTQY | . | TRBJ2-3 | TRBV7-2
ASKRELHRTDTQY | . | TRBJ2-3 | TRBV7-2